This T cell receptor beta chain was captured in a study of T cells in women clearing cervical HPV infection. Background on the study: Controls gave blood once infection was undetectable; cases at lesion identification. Study-wide findings and caveats: Cases carried less TRBV6-7 than controls: approximately 0.1% versus 0.16%.

Clones were read by immunoSEQ multiplex PCR, and TCRdb kept only the in-frame ones, dropping some. This repertoire includes roughly 48,000 clones. From germline, CDR1 is DFQATT and CDR2 SNEGSKA (reference sequence). CDR3 size: 13 residues. With V trimmed by 7 bases and J by 2 bases, 5 bases remained unmatched. Points on this clone: The antigen is undetermined. The read terminates 3 residues ahead of where the CDR3 ends, so the germline J gene completes it.

The clonotype comes from a woman aged 18 to 75 with a cervical HPV16 infection that either progressed to CIN3+ or cleared (not recorded which). The chain links TRBV20-1 to TRBJ2-7, with 10 positions matching TRBD2. The specimen was blood buffy coat. CDR3 protein: CSGRSGGTYEQYF. The CDR3 DNA, read in part, is TGCAGTGGTCGTAGCGGGGGGACCTACGAG.